The clone carrying this T cell receptor (beta chain) was observed at least ten times. Its matching antigen is unknown. TCRdb ran MiXCR on the 5' RACE reads and lists one entry per CDR3 protein. The sample carries roughly 60,000 distinct CDR3 sequences, around 7% recorded once. This record belongs to a study of T cells after yellow fever vaccination. The study, taken as a whole, reports: The presence of abundant clonotypes contaminating from the bulk population was possible in FACS-sorted repertoires.

Sequencing was performed on CD8+ T cells sorted from PBMCs, taken on the day of the first yellow fever vaccination. This clonotype was sampled from a man between 18 and 29 years old who received the YFV17D yellow fever vaccine.

As DNA, the CDR3 is TGTGCCAGCAGCTTACAGATTAGCGGTATACAAGAGACCCAGTACTTC. Amino acid sequence: CASSLQISGIQETQYF. The chain uses TRBV7-6 and TRBJ2-5, with a weak D call TRBD2 (6 bases). V shed 2 bases and J shed 2 bases, with 15 bases lying between them. The V gene's germline CDR1 is SGHVS and CDR2 FNYEAQ. The CDR3 contains 16 residues. Full variable domain (outside the CDR3, taken from reference TRBV7-6 and TRBJ2-5): GAGVSQSPRYKVTKRGQDVALRCDPISGHVSLYWYRQALGQGPEFLTYFNYEAQQDKSGLPNDRFSAERPEGSISTLTIQRTEQRDSAMYRCASSLQISGIQETQYFGPGTRLLVL.